The 2 T cell receptor beta chains below all came from one sample that was sequenced in a study of T cells after yellow fever vaccination. Via MiXCR, TCRdb re-called the 5' RACE reads, giving one row per CDR3 protein. The sample has under 400,000 distinct CDR3 sequences; around 10% are singletons. The sequences come from PBMCs, collected on the day of the first yellow fever vaccination. The origin of the receptors is a young man who received the YFV17D yellow fever vaccine.

This clonotype was counted a few times. The chain uses TRBV2 and TRBJ2-2; TRBD1 might be the D (6 bases). Germline V gene lookup returns CDR1 SNHLY and CDR2 FYNNEI. The ends were cut back, 2 bases at V and 4 bases at J, with 14 bases in the middle. This CDR3 region has 16 residues. CDR3 sequence reads: CASSESIGGVTGELFF. The CDR3 DNA sequence: TGTGCCAGCAGTGAATCTATAGGGGGTGTCACCGGGGAGCTGTTTTTT.

The rearrangement joins TRBV6-2 or TRBV6-3 to TRBJ2-1; no definite D call. The ends were cut back, 7 bases at V and 0 bases at J, with 16 bases in the middle. The CDR3 is 16 amino acids. Germline values: CDR1 MNHEY, CDR2 SVGEGT. This CDR3 reads CASKPRRGSSYNEQFF. As DNA, the CDR3 is TGTGCCAGCAAACCCCGACGAGGCAGCTCCTACAATGAGCAGTTCTTC.